This T cell receptor beta chain was observed in a study of T cells in Graves' hyperthyroidism and ophthalmopathy. Study-level points and caveats: Blood also contained most expanded thyroid clonotypes above 0.001.

This clonotype was counted ten times or more. The antigen is not known. There were TCR beta CDR3 regions amplified from RNA transcripts. RT-PCR in the first round (using the HTBI primer set) targeted the TCR CDR3. TCRdb re-called the multiplex PCR reads through MiXCR, storing one row per CDR3 protein. Here the sample spans 480,000 or so distinct CDR3 sequences, 35% to 50% being singletons. Germline V CDR1 and CDR2: SEHNR, FQNEAQ (reference sequence). The CDR3 contains 15 residues. Trimming took off 5 bases at V and 7 bases at J, with 17 bases between the two ends. The chain links TRBV7-9 to TRBJ2-2, with a weak D call TRBD1 (6 bases). The TCR originated in an adult woman with Graves' disease, either hyperthyroidism or ophthalmopathy (not recorded which). The sequenced material came from peripheral blood or thyroid tissue (not recorded which). CDR3 DNA: TGTGCCAGCAGCCCCCCCCAGGGGCAGTTCGGGGAGCTGTTTTTT. It translates to CASSPPQGQFGELFF. Looking up the rest from reference TRBV7-9 and TRBJ2-2 gives the full variable domain: DTGVSQNPRHKITKRGQNVTFRCDPISEHNRLYWYRQTLGQGPEFLTYFQNEAQLEKSRLLSDRFSAERPKGSFSTLEIQRTEQGDSAMYLCASSPPQGQFGELFFGEGSRLTVL.